This passage covers 3 T cell receptor beta chains from one sample sequenced in a study of blood T cell repertoires in COVID-19. Sequenced by immunoSEQ multiplex PCR; TCRdb stores in-frame clones only, minus some. Altogether around 150,000 clones are present, around 86% being singletons, with the ten largest covering around 3.3%. The specimen sequenced was peripheral blood. The source of these receptors is a man between 65 and 79 years old with acute or convalescent COVID-19.

Only a few counts were recorded for this clone. This rearrangement joins TRBV28 to TRBJ2-5; 12 nucleotides agree with TRBD2. Germline trimming cut 2 bases from V and 2 bases from J; bases unmatched to any gene: 3. CDR3 length: 16 residues. From germline, CDR1 is MDHEN and CDR2 SYDVKM. DNA of the CDR3: TGTGCCAGCAGTTTACTCGGGACTAGCGGGCAAGAGACCCAGTACTTC. Translated: CASSLLGTSGQETQYF.

The CDR3 is CASIPRGTSYNEQFF. CDR3 bases: TGTGCCAGCATTCCCCGTGGCACCTCCTACAATGAGCAGTTCTTC. The chain links TRBV6-6 to TRBJ2-1; D ambiguous. This CDR3 comprises 15 residues. V was shortened by 7 bases and J by 0 bases, with 13 bases between the two germline ends. Germline V gives CDR1 MNHNY, CDR2 SVGAGI (reference sequence).

This clone was detected only once. The V gene is TRBV29-1, the J gene TRBJ2-3; perhaps TRBD2 as D (5 bases). The CDR3 is 14 residues long. Germline V lookup: CDR1 SQVTM, CDR2 ANQGSEA. V was clipped by 5 bases and J by 2 bases, with 14 bases between them. Here the CDR3 reads CSVLLTDFTDTQYF. In DNA form, the CDR3 reads TGCAGCGTTCTACTTACGGACTTCACAGATACGCAGTATTTT.